Listed below are T cell receptor beta chains from one sample, sequenced in a study of spatial heterogeneity in lung cancer. TCRdb reprocessed the 5' RACE reads via MiXCR and lists one record per CDR3 protein. Of about 23,000 distinct CDR3 sequences listed, about 4.7% were seen once; the top ten hold 5.2%. The sequencing here drew on PBMCs, taken at surgery. The receptors stem from a male donor with early-stage non-small cell lung cancer. Both conserved end residues are part of each CDR3. The order of the fields is V gene, D gene, clone size, J gene, CDR3 DNA, CDR3 protein. The D gene is left open where the match is weak. Part of the rows lack a size; the others show once, few, many or a class for expanded clones.

TRBV5-1	TRBD1	many	TRBJ1-2	TGCGCCAGCAGCTTGGCCCCGGGACAGTACAGGGGCTACACCTTC	CASSLAPGQYRGYTF
TRBV12-3/TRBV12-4	TRBD1	many	TRBJ2-5	TGTGCCAGCAGTTTAAACCCGACAGGGCAAGAGACCCAGTACTTC	CASSLNPTGQETQYF
TRBV2	NA	many	TRBJ2-5	TGTGCCAGCAGACCCCGCCAAGAGACCCAGTACTTC	CASRPRQETQYF
TRBV7-8	TRBD2	NA	TRBJ2-5	TGTGCCAGCAGCCTCAAGGGGTTAGCGGGGGGTCCTCATCCGTACCAAGAGACCCAGTACTTC	CASSLKGLAGGPHPYQETQYF
TRBV7-2	NA	medium-sized	TRBJ2-7	TGTGCCAGCAGGCAATCGGGACTCAGTTACGAGCAGTACTTC	CASRQSGLSYEQYF
TRBV11-3	NA	few	TRBJ2-2	TGTGCCAGCAGCTTAGGGGGAGCAGGCTACACCGGGGAGCTGTTTTTT	CASSLGGAGYTGELFF
TRBV3-1	NA	many	TRBJ1-4	TGTGCCAGCAGCTCACGGTCGTCTAATGAAAAACTGTTTTTT	CASSSRSSNEKLFF
TRBV6-5	NA	many	TRBJ2-1	TGTGCCAGCAGCCCCAGCTCCTACAATGAGCAGTTCTTC	CASSPSSYNEQFF
TRBV24-1	NA	many	TRBJ2-5	TGTGCCACCAGTGATCAAGCAGGGAACAGGGCGTCGGAAGAGACCCAGTACTTC	CATSDQAGNRASEETQYF
TRBV28	TRBD2	many	TRBJ2-5	TGTGCCAGCAGTTCCCTAGCGGGAGGGATGGAGACCCAGTACTTC	CASSSLAGGMETQYF
TRBV7-9	NA	many	TRBJ1-1	TGTGCCAGCAGTCAGCAGGGTCGGCCTGAAGCTTTCTTT	CASSQQGRPEAFF
TRBV5-1	NA	NA	TRBJ1-1	TGCGCCAGCAGCTTGGGAGACACTGAAGCTTTCTTT	CASSLGDTEAFF
TRBV10-1	TRBD2	many	TRBJ2-1	TGCGCCAGCAGTCCCGGGACTAGCCCCTACAATGAGCAGTTCTTC	CASSPGTSPYNEQFF
TRBV4-2	NA	many	TRBJ1-6	TGTGCCAGCAGCGAGAGGGAGTCTAATTCACCCCTCCACTTT	CASSERESNSPLHF
TRBV5-1	NA	many	TRBJ2-5	TGCGCCAGCAGCTTGCTGTCGAGCCAAGAGACCCAGTACTTC	CASSLLSSQETQYF
TRBV19	NA	many	TRBJ2-2	TGTGCCAGTAGTCGGCAGGGTGTCACCGGGGAGCTGTTTTTT	CASSRQGVTGELFF
TRBV23-1	NA	many	TRBJ2-7	TGCGCCAGCAGTCAAGAGGCACCCTACGAGCAGTACTTC	CASSQEAPYEQYF
TRBV3-1	TRBD1	medium-sized	TRBJ1-1	TGTGCCAGCAGCCATGCTCCGGGACAGCTCATGAACACTGAAGCTTTCTTT	CASSHAPGQLMNTEAFF
TRBV7-2	NA	many	TRBJ1-6	TGTGCCAGCAGCTCCTATAGGGGCCCAGGGAGCTCCTATAATTCACCCCTCCACTTT	CASSSYRGPGSSYNSPLHF
TRBV14	NA	many	TRBJ2-6	TGTGCCAGCACGGGGGGCCATTCCTCTGGGGCCAACGTCCTGACTTTC	CASTGGHSSGANVLTF
TRBV12-3/TRBV12-4	TRBD1	many	TRBJ1-2	TGTGCCAGCAGTCCCGGGACAGGATGGTTCTACACCTTC	CASSPGTGWFYTF
TRBV6-5	NA	many	TRBJ1-3	TGTGCCAGCAGTTACTCCAATCAGGGGCTCGGAGAAAACACCATATATTTT	CASSYSNQGLGENTIYF
TRBV6-6	NA	many	TRBJ1-2	TGTGCCAGCAGACTACAGGGTAATGGCTACACCTTC	CASRLQGNGYTF
TRBV20-1	TRBD2	many	TRBJ2-1	TGCAGTGCCCCCCCAGCGGGGGGCTCCTACAATGAGCAGTTCTTC	CSAPPAGGSYNEQFF
TRBV3-1	NA	many	TRBJ1-6	TGTGCCAGCAGCCCCAATGAGGTGCCCATCGCACCCCTCCACTTT	CASSPNEVPIAPLHF
TRBV5-1	TRBD1	many	TRBJ2-7	TGCGCCAGCAGCACGGGGACAGCTAACTACGAGCAGTACTTC	CASSTGTANYEQYF
TRBV27	NA	many	TRBJ1-3	TGTGCCAGCAGTTCTACCTCCGAGTTGGCAATGAGCACCATATATTTT	CASSSTSELAMSTIYF
TRBV18	NA	many	TRBJ1-2	TGTGCCAGCTCATCAACTGACAGGAACGCTAACTATGGCTACACCTTC	CASSSTDRNANYGYTF
TRBV10-3	NA	many	TRBJ2-7	TGTGCCACAGGGTGGGGCGGGACCTCCTACGAGCAGTACTTC	CATGWGGTSYEQYF
TRBV6-5	NA	medium-sized	TRBJ1-5	TGTGCCAGCATATTGACCCTAACAGGGAGCAATCAGCCCCAGCATTTT	CASILTLTGSNQPQHF
TRBV29-1	NA	many	TRBJ1-1	TGCAGCGTCAACTTAGGACAGCTGAACACTGAAGCTTTCTTT	CSVNLGQLNTEAFF
TRBV20-1	NA	many	TRBJ2-5	TGCAGTGCTAGAGGCCCCCCGAGGGGGATCCAAGAGACCCAGTACTTC	CSARGPPRGIQETQYF
TRBV30	NA	NA	TRBJ2-2	TGTGCCTGGAGTTACAGGGTGTCGGGATTCGCCGGGGAGCTGTTTTTT	CAWSYRVSGFAGELFF
TRBV6-2/TRBV6-3	NA	many	TRBJ1-5	TGTGCCAGCAGTTACTCGTGGAAAAATCAGCCCCAGCATTTT	CASSYSWKNQPQHF
TRBV6-2/TRBV6-3	TRBD2	many	TRBJ2-1	TGTGCCAGCAGTTACTCACTATACCTAGCGGGATTCGGAACGAATGAGCAGTTCTTC	CASSYSLYLAGFGTNEQFF
TRBV19	TRBD1	many	TRBJ2-7	TGTGCCAGTAGTATGGACACCGGGACAGGTGGGACCTACGAGCAGTACTTC	CASSMDTGTGGTYEQYF
TRBV6-5	NA	medium-sized	TRBJ2-5	TGTGCCAGCAGTTACGTACAGCAAGAGACCCAGTACTTC	CASSYVQQETQYF
TRBV18	NA	NA	TRBJ1-4	TGTGCCAGCTCACTGAGGTCCGCAACTAATGAAAAACTGTTTTTT	CASSLRSATNEKLFF
TRBV27	NA	many	TRBJ2-7	TGTGCCAGGGTAAGCCTCCTTCGGAGAGAGCAGTACTTC	CARVSLLRREQYF
TRBV18	TRBD1	many	TRBJ1-2	TGTGCCAGCTCACCGCCCGGGACAGGGCTTGGCTATGGCTACACCTTC	CASSPPGTGLGYGYTF